This T cell receptor (beta chain) was sequenced during a study of shared T cell receptors in the human thymus. V was trimmed by 3 bases and J by 0 bases, leaving 9 bases between them. CDR1 is LNHDA, CDR2 SQIVND, per germline (reference sequence). The CDR3 runs 14 residues. This clone was seen more than once but under ten times. Measured with immunoSEQ multiplex PCR; TCRdb has only the in-frame clones, and not every one. The sample consists of about 710,000 clones, 80% to 90% of them appearing once. The same data also went into a second study, on human thymus T cells. That report adds: The donor group consisted of healthy Finnish infants who were having corrective surgery for congenital heart defects. Thymic resections from corrective heart surgery supplied the tissue. Biased V and J segment usage appeared in thymus and peripheral blood. Related research described thymic repertoires that were highly overlapping among unrelated individuals.

The sequence was obtained from a boy less than two years old with a congenital heart defect. The sample comprised thymocytes. This sequence joins TRBV19 and TRBJ2-7, with D possibly matching TRBD1 (6 bases). The CDR3 DNA is TGTGCCAGTAGTATCACAGGGAGCTCCTACGAGCAGTACTTC. Translation gives CASSITGSSYEQYF.